This passage covers 10 T cell receptor beta chains from one sample sequenced in a study of human T cells and chemical hapten exposure. Time point noted: healthy volunteer bleed at 2 weeks. Someone pulled total RNA out of unfractionated whole blood. TCRdb ran MiXCR on the RACE reads and lists one entry per CDR3 protein. Found here are more than 70,000 distinct CDR3 sequences, about 10% of them singletons; the top ten hold 2.9%. The sample comprised whole blood. The receptor set was obtained from a female donor in good health. Some clones in this sample may be carry-over from other donors' samples.

The sample holds a few counts of this clonotype. V gene TRBV30 combines with J gene TRBJ2-3; possibly TRBD1 for D (6 bases). The CDR3 runs to 15 residues. CDR1 is GTSNPN, CDR2 SVGIG, per germline (reference sequence). Trimming shortened V by 2 bases and J by 0 bases, and 12 bases separated the two germline ends. The CDR3 DNA sequence: TGTGCCTGGAGTAGGCAGGGGTTCAGCACAGATACGCAGTATTTT. It codes for CAWSRQGFSTDTQYF.

This clonotype was detected many times. The chain joins TRBV28 to TRBJ1-2; a weak D match, TRBD1 (6 bases). Germline loops: CDR1 MDHEN, CDR2 SYDVKM. The CDR3 has 15 amino acids. The V end was cut by 6 bases, the J end by 6 bases, with 20 bases between. CDR3 nucleotides: TGTGCCAGCAGGACCTTGGCCCAGGGGTCGGATGGCTACACCTTC. This gives the protein CASRTLAQGSDGYTF.

This clonotype has a count of ten or more. V is TRBV5-1 and J is TRBJ1-2; unclear D gene. V was cut by 1 base and J by 4 bases, with 11 bases left in between. The CDR3 loop spans 14 amino acids. Germline V gene data show CDR1 as SGHRS and CDR2 as YFSETQ. Here the CDR3 DNA reads TGCGCCAGCAGCTTGTATTCTGTCGCCTATGGCTACACCTTC. Translation gives CASSLYSVAYGYTF.

Only a few counts were recorded for this clonotype. The chain employs TRBV28 and TRBJ1-1; no firm D call. Germline CDR1 is MDHEN and CDR2 is SYDVKM. The CDR3 runs 12 residues. The V and J ends lost 6 bases and 1 base respectively, with 6 bases between them. CDR3 region: CASSPENTEAFF. As DNA, the CDR3 is TGTGCCAGCAGCCCTGAGAACACTGAAGCTTTCTTT.

This clonotype was recorded a few times. V is TRBV12-3 or TRBV12-4 and J is TRBJ2-3; no clear D gene. The V and J ends lost 0 bases and 9 bases respectively, with 4 bases between them. The CDR3 totals 11 residues. As DNA, the CDR3 is TGTGCCAGCAGTTTAGCGGGCACGCAGTATTTT. This sequence encodes CASSLAGTQYF.

The genes are TRBV5-1 and TRBJ2-5; TRBD1 is a possible D gene (5 bases). There are 14 residues in the CDR3. In germline, CDR1 is SGHRS, CDR2 YFSETQ. Trimming pared 4 bases from V and 1 base from J, leaving 11 bases between. The CDR3 bases are TGCGCCAGCAGCATTGGGGCAGCCCAAGAGACCCAGTACTTC. Translated, it gives CASSIGAAQETQYF.

This clonotype has a handful of counts. V usage is TRBV13 and J usage is TRBJ2-1; 13 positions agree with TRBD2. Germline CDR1 and CDR2: PRHDT and FYEKMQ (reference sequence). V gave up 5 bases and J gave up 9 bases; unmatched junction bases: 13. This CDR3 is built from 17 residues. The CDR3 sequence is CASSESGTSGKVGEQFF. The CDR3 DNA sequence: TGTGCCAGCAGCGAGTCCGGGACTAGCGGGAAGGTGGGTGAGCAGTTCTTC. The variable domain in full, with the rest retrieved from reference TRBV13 and TRBJ2-1, is AAGVIQSPRHLIKEKRETATLKCYPIPRHDTVYWYQQGPGQDPQFLISFYEKMQSDKGSIPDRFSAQQFSDYHSELNMSSLELGDSALYFCASSESGTSGKVGEQFFGPGTRLTVL.

The rearrangement links TRBV20-1 to TRBJ2-3, with a tentative D call TRBD2 (6 bases). Germline lookup yields CDR1 DFQATT and CDR2 SNEGSKA (reference sequence). This CDR3 spans 15 amino acids. V dropped 6 bases and J dropped 4 bases, with 20 bases sitting between them. This CDR3 reads CSAVLTEGKADTQYF. As DNA, the CDR3 is TGCAGTGCAGTGTTGACGGAGGGAAAGGCAGATACGCAGTATTTT.

The sample holds a few counts of this clonotype. The chain recombines TRBV27 with TRBJ2-3; no clear D gene. The V and J ends lost 4 bases and 4 bases respectively, with 3 bases between them. CDR1 and CDR2 from the germline V gene are MNHEY and SMNVEV (reference sequence). This CDR3 spans 11 amino acids. CDR3 bases: TGTGCCAGCAGTTACGCAGATACGCAGTATTTT. Translating gives CASSYADTQYF.

The table lists this clonotype with a few counts. The genes are TRBV29-1 and TRBJ2-7, with D perhaps matching TRBD1 or TRBD2 (5 bases each). The CDR3 length is 13 residues. Germline CDR1 is SQVTM and CDR2 is ANQGSEA. Trimming pared 3 bases from V and 0 bases from J, leaving 9 bases between. The CDR3 region has the DNA TGCAGCGTTGATCTGGGGACCTCCTACGAGCAGTACTTC. Residues: CSVDLGTSYEQYF.